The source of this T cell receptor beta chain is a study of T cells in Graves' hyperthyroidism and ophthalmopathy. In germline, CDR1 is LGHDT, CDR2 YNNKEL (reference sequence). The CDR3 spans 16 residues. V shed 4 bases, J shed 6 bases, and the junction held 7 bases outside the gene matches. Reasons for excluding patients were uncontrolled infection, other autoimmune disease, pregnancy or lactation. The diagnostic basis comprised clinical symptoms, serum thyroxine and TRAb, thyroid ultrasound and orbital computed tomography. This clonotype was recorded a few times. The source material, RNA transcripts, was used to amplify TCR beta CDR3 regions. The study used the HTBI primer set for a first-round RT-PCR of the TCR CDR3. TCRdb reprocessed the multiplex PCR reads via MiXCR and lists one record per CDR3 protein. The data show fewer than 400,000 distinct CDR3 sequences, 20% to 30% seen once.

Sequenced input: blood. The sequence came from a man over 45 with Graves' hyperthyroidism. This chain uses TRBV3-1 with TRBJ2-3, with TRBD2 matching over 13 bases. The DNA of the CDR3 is TGTGCCAGCAGCCCTCGGACTAGCGGGAGTGGGGATACGCAGTATTTT. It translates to CASSPRTSGSGDTQYF.